One and the same sample provided the 22 T cell receptor beta chains below, sequenced in a study of blood T cell repertoires in COVID-19. Profiling relied on immunoSEQ multiplex PCR, and the TCRdb table lists in-frame clones only, not all of them. The sample lists approximately 170,000 clones, 82% occurring once. Sequencing was performed on peripheral blood. These receptors were taken from a woman at least 80 years old with active or convalescent COVID-19.

The V and J genes are TRBV4-2 and TRBJ2-2, with a weak D call TRBD1 (6 bases). The CDR3 sequence is 14 residues long. Trimming cost V 4 bases and J 7 bases, with 13 bases left between them. The V gene's germline CDR1 is LGHNA and CDR2 YNFKEQ. The CDR3 region has the DNA TGTGCCAGCAGCCGAGGGGGTCTGGGCGGGGAGCTGTTTTTT. Protein: CASSRGGLGGELFF.

The chain combines TRBV7-9 with TRBJ1-3; D gene unclear. CDR3 length: 14 amino acids. Germline loops: CDR1 SEHNR, CDR2 FQNEAQ (reference sequence). Trimming took 3 bases from V and 2 from J, leaving 8 bases between them. The CDR3 here is CASSFLRAGNTIYF. DNA of the CDR3: TGTGCCAGCAGCTTTTTGAGGGCTGGAAACACCATATATTTT. Complete variable domain (other parts from reference TRBV7-9 and TRBJ1-3): DTGVSQNPRHKITKRGQNVTFRCDPISEHNRLYWYRQTLGQGPEFLTYFQNEAQLEKSRLLSDRFSAERPKGSFSTLEIQRTEQGDSAMYLCASSFLRAGNTIYFGEGSWLTVV.

The chain recombines TRBV7-2 with TRBJ2-1, with 7 bases matching TRBD1. V shed 3 bases, J shed 13 bases, and the junction held 6 bases outside the gene matches. The CDR3 is 12 residues long. Germline-derived CDR1 and CDR2 are SGHTA and FQGNSA. The CDR3 nucleotides read TGTGCCAGCAGCTTCGCGACAGGGATCCAGTTCTTC. Its translation: CASSFATGIQFF.

This chain links TRBV7-3 with TRBJ1-1, with D possibly being TRBD1 (6 bases). CDR1 is SGHTA, CDR2 FQGTGA, per germline. Trimming took off 8 bases at V and 0 bases at J, with 13 bases between the two ends. The CDR3 spans 14 residues. CDR3 protein: CASPYQGMNTEAFF. Written as DNA, the CDR3 is TGTGCCAGCCCTTACCAGGGGATGAACACTGAAGCTTTCTTT.

This clone was seen only a few times. The genes are TRBV19 and TRBJ2-7; 8 nucleotides match TRBD2. Germline V gene data show CDR1 as LNHDA and CDR2 as SQIVND (reference sequence). This CDR3 spans 14 amino acids. V dropped 2 bases and J dropped 7; count of bases not matched to a gene: 7. The CDR3 spells CASSITGGPREQYF. The CDR3 DNA is TGTGCCAGTAGTATAACGGGAGGGCCGCGGGAGCAGTACTTC. Variable domain in full (rest from reference TRBV19 and TRBJ2-7): DGGITQSPKYLFRKEGQNVTLSCEQNLNHDAMYWYRQDPGQGLRLIYYSQIVNDFQKGDIAEGYSVSREKKESFPLTVTSAQKNPTAFYLCASSITGGPREQYFGPGTRLTVT.

This clone was observed a single time. The J gene is TRBJ2-7, the V gene TRBV19, with D possibly matching TRBD1 (6 bases). Germline loops: CDR1 LNHDA, CDR2 SQIVND (reference sequence). Trimming stripped 4 bases from V and 4 bases from J, with 14 bases between. The CDR3 consists of 14 residues. The CDR3 protein is CASSTTMTGYEQYF. CDR3 bases: TGTGCCAGTAGTACCACCATGACAGGTTACGAGCAGTACTTC.

V gene TRBV5-1 combines with J gene TRBJ2-2; weak D call: TRBD1 (6 bases). Trimming took off 4 bases at V and 0 bases at J, with 13 bases between the two ends. This CDR3 is 16 amino acids long. Germline V lookup: CDR1 SGHRS, CDR2 YFSETQ. In DNA, the CDR3 is TGCGCCAGCAGCCTACAGGGAGCTCCGAACACCGGGGAGCTGTTTTTT. Translating it yields CASSLQGAPNTGELFF.

The chain links TRBV9 to TRBJ1-1; D may be TRBD1 (5 bases). This CDR3 region has 15 residues. V was pared by 4 bases and J by 2 bases, with 15 bases between. Looked up from germline, CDR1 is SGDLS and CDR2 is YYNGEE. The CDR3 loop is CASSPRALGNTEAFF. CDR3 bases: TGTGCCAGCAGCCCCAGGGCGCTGGGCAACACTGAAGCTTTCTTT.

This clone has only a few counts. CDR3 nucleotide sequence: TGTGCCATCAGTGAGCGCCAGGGACAGGGAGGCGGAGGCTACACCTTC. It yields the protein CAISERQGQGGGGYTF. The chain uses TRBV10-3 and TRBJ1-2, with 9 bases identical to TRBD1. Germline V gives CDR1 ENHRY, CDR2 SYGVKD. The V gene end was trimmed by 2 bases and the J gene end by 8 bases; junction bases not matched to a gene: 12. The length of the CDR3 is 16 residues.

This sequence joins TRBV24-1 and TRBJ2-3; 8 nucleotides align to TRBD1. The CDR3 loop spans 16 amino acids. Germline values: CDR1 KGHDR, CDR2 SFDVKD. V was clipped by 4 bases and J by 1 base; unmatched bases: 6. The CDR3 here is CATSEVRGQGTDTQYF. The CDR3, as DNA: TGTGCCACCAGTGAAGTTAGGGGACAGGGCACAGATACGCAGTATTTT.

This clone was counted only a few times. V is TRBV19 and J is TRBJ1-1; possible D gene TRBD1, 5 bases. The CDR3 has 13 amino acids. Germline V gene lookup returns CDR1 LNHDA and CDR2 SQIVND (reference sequence). Trimming took off 7 bases at V and 7 bases at J, with 16 bases between the two ends. The DNA for the CDR3 is TGTGCCAGTACCATAAGGGGAGGGGATGAAGCTTTCTTT. Encoded protein: CASTIRGGDEAFF.

This clone occurred a few times. The V call is TRBV5-1, the J call TRBJ1-2; D is unclear. CDR3 length: 15 amino acids. Germline V gene lookup returns CDR1 SGHRS and CDR2 YFSETQ. Trimming removed 1 base from V and 4 bases from J, with 14 bases in between. The DNA of the CDR3 is TGCGCCAGCAGCTTGTCCGCAGGAGGCTCCTATGGCTACACCTTC. This codes for CASSLSAGGSYGYTF.

The J gene is TRBJ2-1, the V gene TRBV10-1, with TRBD1 matching 7 bases. The CDR3 has 13 amino acids. The ends lost 6 bases at V and 3 bases at J; junction bases unmatched: 2. Germline V lookup: CDR1 WNHNN, CDR2 SYGVQD (reference sequence). The CDR3 DNA sequence: TGCGCCAGCAGCCAGGGGGTCTACAATGAGCAGTTCTTC. Protein product: CASSQGVYNEQFF.

V is TRBV5-1 and J is TRBJ2-7; tentative D call: TRBD1 (6 bases). Trimming cost V 0 bases and J 0 bases, with 10 bases left between them. This CDR3 region has 15 residues. CDR1 is SGHRS, CDR2 YFSETQ, per germline. Here the CDR3 reads CASSLGGDNSYEQYF. CDR3 in DNA: TGCGCCAGCAGCTTGGGAGGGGACAACTCCTACGAGCAGTACTTC.

The chain couples TRBV5-5 to TRBJ2-7, with D tentatively TRBD2 (6 bases). Between the trimmed V and J ends, which lost 3 bases and 3 bases, there was a span of 16 bases. Germline V CDR1 and CDR2: SGHKS, YYEKEE (reference sequence). CDR3 length: 15 amino acids. In DNA form, the CDR3 reads TGTGCCAGCAGCTCACCGCGGGACGCCAACTACGAGCAGTACTTC. This sequence encodes CASSSPRDANYEQYF.

This clone was observed once. The chain combines TRBV9 with TRBJ1-4; 7 bases map to TRBD1. With 3 bases clipped from V and 3 bases from J, the junction kept 5 bases outside the gene matches. The germline V gene has CDR1 SGDLS and CDR2 YYNGEE. The CDR3 runs to 15 residues. The CDR3 reads CASSGQGRANEKLFF. CDR3 coding DNA: TGTGCCAGCAGCGGACAGGGAAGGGCTAATGAAAAACTGTTTTTT.

The chain employs TRBV19 and TRBJ2-5; weak D call: TRBD2 (6 bases). Trimming stripped 3 bases from V and 1 base from J, with 6 bases between. Germline lookup yields CDR1 LNHDA and CDR2 SQIVND (reference sequence). This CDR3 contains 13 residues. DNA for the CDR3: TGTGCCAGTAGTATGGAGGGCCAAGAGACCCAGTACTTC. It translates to CASSMEGQETQYF. Using reference TRBV19 and TRBJ2-5 for the parts outside the CDR3, the full variable domain is DGGITQSPKYLFRKEGQNVTLSCEQNLNHDAMYWYRQDPGQGLRLIYYSQIVNDFQKGDIAEGYSVSREKKESFPLTVTSAQKNPTAFYLCASSMEGQETQYFGPGTRLLVL.

The rearrangement links TRBV2 to TRBJ1-1; D might be TRBD1 (6 bases). The V gene lost 2 bases and the J gene lost 1 base, with 8 bases spanning the gap. The V gene's germline CDR1 is SNHLY and CDR2 FYNNEI. The CDR3 loop spans 14 amino acids. The CDR3 protein is CASSELGANTEAFF. CDR3 DNA sequence: TGTGCCAGCAGTGAATTGGGGGCGAACACTGAAGCTTTCTTT.

The gene calls are TRBV5-6 and TRBJ1-2; tentative D call: TRBD1 (5 bases). The CDR3 spans 14 residues. CDR1 and CDR2 (germline): SGHDT, YYEEEE. Trimming cost V 0 bases and J 4 bases, with 10 bases left between them. In nucleotides, the CDR3 is TGTGCCAGCAGCTTGGCCGGCAGGGCCTATGGCTACACCTTC. Its protein product is CASSLAGRAYGYTF. The full variable domain, with the rest looked up from reference TRBV5-6 and TRBJ1-2, is DAGVTQSPTHLIKTRGQQVTLRCSPKSGHDTVSWYQQALGQGPQFIFQYYEEEERQRGNFPDRFSGHQFPNYSSELNVNALLLGDSALYLCASSLAGRAYGYTFGSGTRLTVV.

The rearrangement joins TRBV3-1 (or the pseudogene TRBV3-2) to TRBJ2-1; 7 nucleotides match TRBD2. Germline CDR1 and CDR2: LGHDT and YNNKEL (reference sequence). The CDR3 has 15 residues. V was pared by 4 bases and J by 9 bases, with 12 bases of the junction left unmatched. CDR3 amino acids: CASSPRLAYLGEQFF. CDR3 DNA sequence: TGTGCCAGCAGCCCTCGACTAGCCTACCTGGGTGAGCAGTTCTTC.

This clone has just one count. DNA of the CDR3: TGTGCCAGCAGCCGTGGACTACTCTACGAGCAGTACTTC. Encoded protein: CASSRGLLYEQYF. The chain employs TRBV6-5 and TRBJ2-7; D perhaps matches TRBD2 (6 bases). Trimming removed 6 bases from V and 3 bases from J, with 12 bases in between. This CDR3 has 13 residues. Germline loops: CDR1 MNHEY, CDR2 SVGAGI.

This clone was counted only a few times. The J gene is TRBJ2-1, the V gene TRBV2, with TRBD2 as a possible D gene (5 bases). Per the germline V gene, CDR1 is SNHLY and CDR2 is FYNNEI. CDR3 length: 13 residues. Trimming removed 6 bases at V and 4 bases at J, with 10 bases between. The CDR3 is CASRDSVYNEQFF. In nucleotides, the CDR3 is TGTGCCAGCAGGGACTCCGTGTACAATGAGCAGTTCTTC.